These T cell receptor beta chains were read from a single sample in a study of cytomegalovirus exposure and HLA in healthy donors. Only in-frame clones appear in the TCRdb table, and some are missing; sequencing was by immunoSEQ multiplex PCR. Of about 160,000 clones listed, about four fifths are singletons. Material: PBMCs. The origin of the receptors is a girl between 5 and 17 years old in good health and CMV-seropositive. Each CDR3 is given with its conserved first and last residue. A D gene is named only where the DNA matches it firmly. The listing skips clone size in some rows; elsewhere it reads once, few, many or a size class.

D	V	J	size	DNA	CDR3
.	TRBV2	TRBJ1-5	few	TGTGCCAGCAGTTACAGGGTAGGAGCAGGTCAGCCCCAGCATTTT	CASSYRVGAGQPQHF
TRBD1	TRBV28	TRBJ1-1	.	TGTGCCAGCACCATACAGCCCGGGACAGGGGACACTGAAGCTTTCTTT	CASTIQPGTGDTEAFF
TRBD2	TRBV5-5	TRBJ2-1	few	TGTGCCAGCAGCGGCGGGGGGGTCGACTCCTACAATGAGCAGTTCTTC	CASSGGGVDSYNEQFF
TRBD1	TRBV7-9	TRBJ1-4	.	TGTGCCAGCAGCTTCGGGGACAGTGAAAAACTGTTTTTT	CASSFGDSEKLFF
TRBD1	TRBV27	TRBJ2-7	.	TGTGCCAGCAGTCCCTTACCCGGGACAGGGTCCTACGAGCAGTACTTC	CASSPLPGTGSYEQYF
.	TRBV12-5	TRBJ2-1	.	TGTGCTAGTGGTTTGGACCGCGGGACGGTGAGCTCCTACAATGAGCAGTTCTTC	CASGLDRGTVSSYNEQFF
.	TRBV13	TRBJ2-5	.	TGTGCCAGCAGCTTAGGGGGAGATTTCCAAGAGACCCAGTACTTC	CASSLGGDFQETQYF
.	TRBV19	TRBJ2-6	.	TGTGCCAGTGAAACAGGGCCCCTCATCTCTGGGGCCAACGTCCTGACTTTC	CASETGPLISGANVLTF
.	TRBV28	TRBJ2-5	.	TGTGCCAGCAGTTTATACAGGGACCAAGAGACCCAGTACTTC	CASSLYRDQETQYF
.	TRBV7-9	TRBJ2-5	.	TGTGCCAGCAGCTTAGGTAGACAAGAGACCCAGTACTTC	CASSLGRQETQYF
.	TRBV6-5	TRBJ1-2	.	TGTGCCAGCAGCCTGACCGGGTTTAACTATGGCTACACCTTC	CASSLTGFNYGYTF
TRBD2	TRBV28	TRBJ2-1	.	TGTGCCAGCAGTTTATTGGCGGGGGACAATGAGCAGTTCTTC	CASSLLAGDNEQFF
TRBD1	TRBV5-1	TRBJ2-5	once	TGCGCCAGCAGCGCCGGGACAGGGTTACGGGGAAATGAAGAGACCCAGTACTTC	CASSAGTGLRGNEETQYF
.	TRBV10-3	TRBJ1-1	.	TGTGCCATCAGTGAGGGCAGGAGGGGCACTGAAGCTTTCTTT	CAISEGRRGTEAFF
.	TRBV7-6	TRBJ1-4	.	TGTGCCAGCAGCTTACACAGGGCGGGAAAACTGTTTTTT	CASSLHRAGKLFF
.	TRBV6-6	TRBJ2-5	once	TGTGCCAGCAGACCTCCGGGACACAAGGAGGAGACCCAGTACTTC	CASRPPGHKEETQYF
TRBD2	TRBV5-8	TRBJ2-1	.	TGTGCCAGCAGCTTGGGGTGGCGGGGGGGCCCCTACAATGAGCAGTTCTTC	CASSLGWRGGPYNEQFF
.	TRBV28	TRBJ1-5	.	TGTGCCAGCAGCCCCCCTTCTAGCTATAGCAATCAGCCCCAGCATTTT	CASSPPSSYSNQPQHF
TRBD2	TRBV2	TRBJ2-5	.	TGTGCCAGCAAGGGGAGGGGCACAGAGACCCAGTACTTC	CASKGRGTETQYF
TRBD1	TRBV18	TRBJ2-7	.	TGTGCCAGCTCACCGTCCCGGGACAGGGGTCGCTACGAGCAGTACTTC	CASSPSRDRGRYEQYF
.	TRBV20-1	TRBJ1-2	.	TGCAGTGCTAGGACAGGCTATGGCTACACCTTC	CSARTGYGYTF
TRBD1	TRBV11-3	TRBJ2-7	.	TGTGCCAGCAGCGCGGACAGGGGGCGCGGCGAGCAGTACTTC	CASSADRGRGEQYF
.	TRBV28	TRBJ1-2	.	TGTGCCAGCGTACAGGGAGTGAGGGGCTATGGCTACACCTTC	CASVQGVRGYGYTF
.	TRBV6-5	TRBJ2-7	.	TGTGCCAGCTACAGGGAGTACGAGCAGTACTTC	CASYREYEQYF
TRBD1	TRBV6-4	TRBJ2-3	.	TGTGCCAGCAGTGAAACTGTCGCAGGGGGCGCAGATACGCAGTATTTT	CASSETVAGGADTQYF
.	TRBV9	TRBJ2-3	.	TGTGCCAGCAGCGTAGGTATAGATACGCAGTATTTT	CASSVGIDTQYF
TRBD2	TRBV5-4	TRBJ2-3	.	TGTGCCAGCAGCTTGGAGACTAGCGTTGATACGCAGTATTTT	CASSLETSVDTQYF
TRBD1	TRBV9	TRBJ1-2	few	TGTGCCAGCAGCCCTACAGGGGTTGTTGGCTACACCTTC	CASSPTGVVGYTF
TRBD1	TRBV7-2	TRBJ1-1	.	TGTGCCAGCAGCCCCAAACCGGACAGGGACACTGAAGCTTTCTTT	CASSPKPDRDTEAFF
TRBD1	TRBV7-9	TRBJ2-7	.	TGTGCCAGCAGCGCGGACAGGGGGCCCGACGAGCAGTACTTC	CASSADRGPDEQYF
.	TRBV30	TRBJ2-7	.	TGTGCCTGGGCCCTTGCGGAAGACCAGTACTTC	CAWALAEDQYF
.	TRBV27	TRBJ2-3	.	TGTGCCAGCAGTCCCGGGTTGCTTCGTACGCAGTATTTT	CASSPGLLRTQYF
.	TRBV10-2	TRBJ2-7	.	TGCGCCAGCAGTCGGTTTTTGGGCGCCTCAAACTACGAGCAGTACTTC	CASSRFLGASNYEQYF
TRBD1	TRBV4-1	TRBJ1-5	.	TGCGCCAGCAGCCCAGGGACAGGGGGCGTTTTATGGCCCCAGCATTTT	CASSPGTGGVLWPQHF
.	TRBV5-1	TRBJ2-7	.	TGCGCCAGCAGCTCACAGGCCTTCCGAAGGACCTACGAGCAGTACTTC	CASSSQAFRRTYEQYF
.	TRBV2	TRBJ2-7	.	TGTGCCAGCCAACTAGTCCCGATCTACGAGCAGTACTTC	CASQLVPIYEQYF
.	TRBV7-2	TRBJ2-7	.	TGTGCCAGCGGGGCAGTCTCCTACGAGCAGTACTTC	CASGAVSYEQYF
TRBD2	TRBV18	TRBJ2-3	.	TGTGCCAGCTCACCACCTAGCGGGAACACAGATACGCAGTATTTT	CASSPPSGNTDTQYF
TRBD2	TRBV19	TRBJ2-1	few	TGTGCCAGTAGGGAGGGGGGACTAGACTCCAATGAGCAGTTCTTC	CASREGGLDSNEQFF
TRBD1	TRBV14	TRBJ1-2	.	TGTGCCAGCAGCCCGACAGGGGGCCGTGGCTACACCTTC	CASSPTGGRGYTF
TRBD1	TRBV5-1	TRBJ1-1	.	TGCGCCAGCAGCTTGGTTACAGGGGGCATTGTCGACACTGAAGCTTTCTTT	CASSLVTGGIVDTEAFF
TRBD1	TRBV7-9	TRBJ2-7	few	TGTGCCAGCACAGAGACAGGGGAAGTTAACGAGCAGTACTTC	CASTETGEVNEQYF
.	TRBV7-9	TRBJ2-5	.	TGTGCCAGCAGCTTAGTTTCCGCGACAGACGGATGGGAGACCCAGTACTTC	CASSLVSATDGWETQYF
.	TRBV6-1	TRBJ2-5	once	TGTGCCAGCAGTGAAATACTAGAGACCCAGTACTTC	CASSEILETQYF
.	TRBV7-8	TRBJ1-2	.	TGTGCCAGCAGCTTAATGGGGGCGGCTGGCTACACCTTC	CASSLMGAAGYTF
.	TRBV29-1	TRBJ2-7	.	TGCAGCGTTACAGGTACCTCCTACGAGCAGTACTTC	CSVTGTSYEQYF
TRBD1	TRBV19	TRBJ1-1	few	TGTGCCAGTGAAAAAGACAGGGATGCTTTCTTT	CASEKDRDAFF
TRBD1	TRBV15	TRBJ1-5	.	TGTGCCACCAGCTGGGACCTCTGGACAGGGGTCAATCAGCCCCAGCATTTT	CATSWDLWTGVNQPQHF
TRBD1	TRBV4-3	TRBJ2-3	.	TGCGCCAGCAGCCAAGAGGGCGGGACAGGGTTCGATACGCAGTATTTT	CASSQEGGTGFDTQYF
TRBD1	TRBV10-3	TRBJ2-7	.	TGTGCCGGGTGCTCGGGACAGACCGACGAGCAGTACTTC	CAGCSGQTDEQYF
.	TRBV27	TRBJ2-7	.	TGTGCCAGCACGGGACAAGGGAACGATGAGCAGTACTTC	CASTGQGNDEQYF
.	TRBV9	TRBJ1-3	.	TGTGCCAGCACTTCCGGCGGTTCCGGGGTGAACACCATATATTTT	CASTSGGSGVNTIYF
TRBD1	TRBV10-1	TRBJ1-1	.	TGCGCCAGCAGAATACAGGGGGCAAGGAACACTGAAGCTTTCTTT	CASRIQGARNTEAFF
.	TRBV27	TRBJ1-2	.	TGTGCCAGCAGTTGGGGACACACTACTGACATCTATGGCTACACCTTC	CASSWGHTTDIYGYTF
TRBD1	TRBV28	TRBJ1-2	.	TGTGCCAACGGGGACAGGGGTTCTGGCTACACCTTC	CANGDRGSGYTF
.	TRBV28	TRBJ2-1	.	TGTGCCAGCAGTCGGGACTCGCGTAATGAGCAGTTCTTC	CASSRDSRNEQFF
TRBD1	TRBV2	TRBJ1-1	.	TGTGCCAGCAGAATACCCCCAGGGGGCACTGAAGCTTTCTTT	CASRIPPGGTEAFF